These 30 T cell receptor beta chains came from one sample sequenced in a study of blood T cells in healthy people across ages. The use of a sample-barcoded 5' primer and a J-beta primer mix characterized a second PCR of about 7 to 12 cycles. TCRdb fed the 5' RACE reads into MiXCR, producing one record per CDR3 protein. The table records about 400,000 distinct CDR3 sequences, 50% to 60% of them present only once. The sample comprised blood. These receptors were obtained from a man aged 55-75 years in good health.

This clonotype was detected ten times or more. CDR3 in DNA: TGTGCCAGCAGCTTAGGCAGGGCTGGCGAGCAGTACTTC. Protein sequence: CASSLGRAGEQYF. The chain recombines TRBV11-2 with TRBJ2-7; possibly TRBD1 for D (5 bases). CDR3 length: 13 residues. CDR1 is SGHAT, CDR2 FQNNGV, per germline. V lost 1 base and J 6 bases, leaving 10 bases between the germline ends.

CDR3 DNA sequence: TGTGCCAGCAGTTACTCTGGCGGGTACACAGATACGCAGTATTTT. Translated, it gives CASSYSGGYTDTQYF. The chain is built from TRBV6-5 and TRBJ2-3, with D perhaps TRBD2 (5 bases). The CDR3 sequence is 15 residues long. Germline loops: CDR1 MNHEY, CDR2 SVGAGI. The ends were cut back, 0 bases at V and 2 bases at J, with 9 bases in the middle.

This clonotype has just one count. This clone may be a read error of a much larger clone one base away. The V and J genes are TRBV4-3 and TRBJ2-1; D is ambiguous. The DNA matches TRBJ2-7 better at its end, which makes the J call doubtful. There are 13 residues in the CDR3. Per germline, CDR1 LGHNA and CDR2 YSLEER. CDR3: CAGSQEVGWEQYF. The DNA for the CDR3 is TGCGCCGGCAGCCAAGAGGTGGGTTGGGAGCAGTACTTC.

This clonotype was observed a handful of times. The CDR3 DNA sequence: TGTGCCAGCAGCTTCAAGCGGGGCCCCCCCTACGAGCAGTACTTC. It specifies CASSFKRGPPYEQYF. This sequence joins TRBV7-2 and TRBJ2-7; 7 positions match TRBD2. The V and J ends lost 3 bases and 2 bases, in that order; junction bases with no gene match: 7. The CDR3 runs to 15 residues. From germline, CDR1 is SGHTA and CDR2 FQGNSA.

This clonotype was seen repeatedly, ten times or more. V and J are TRBV5-1 and TRBJ2-3; a possible D gene is TRBD1 (6 bases). This CDR3 is built from 15 residues. The V end lost 1 base, the J end lost 3 bases, and 12 bases lay between the germline ends. Germline CDR1 and CDR2: SGHRS and YFSETQ. The CDR3: CASSLTGTATDTQYF. CDR3 bases: TGCGCCAGCAGCTTGACAGGGACGGCGACAGATACGCAGTATTTT.

The chain carries TRBV6-2 or TRBV6-3 and TRBJ2-6; D unresolved. The CDR3 extends over 14 amino acids. V gave up 6 bases and J gave up 0 bases, with 6 bases separating them. From germline, CDR1 is MNHEY and CDR2 SVGEGT. CDR3 in amino acids: CASSQYSGANVLTF. In nucleotides, the CDR3 is TGTGCCAGCAGCCAGTACTCTGGGGCCAACGTCCTGACTTTC.

Ten or more counts support this clonotype. V and J are TRBV4-2 and TRBJ2-7; TRBD2 agrees at 7 bases. The CDR3 spans 13 residues. The V gene's germline CDR1 is LGHNA and CDR2 YNFKEQ. The junction had 7 bases not matched to a gene; V was cut back by 4 bases and J by 7 bases. The CDR3 sequence is CASSPGVAGEQYF. CDR3 DNA sequence: TGTGCCAGCAGCCCCGGGGTAGCGGGTGAGCAGTACTTC.

In its sample, this clonotype was seen a few times. The chain recombines TRBV5-5 with TRBJ2-5; D is perhaps TRBD1 or TRBD2 (5 bases each). Germline V gene lookup returns CDR1 SGHKS and CDR2 YYEKEE (reference sequence). The length of the CDR3 is 16 residues. Trimming cost V 4 bases and J 11 bases, with 27 bases left between them. CDR3: CASSQYRGPPYNEQYF. CDR3 DNA: TGTGCCAGCAGCCAATACCGGGGACCCCCATACAATGAGCAGTACTTC.

This clonotype was counted a few times. V is TRBV7-9 and J is TRBJ1-2; no firm D call. CDR3 size: 13 residues. Trimming took off 5 bases at V and 2 bases at J, with 9 bases between the two ends. Germline-derived CDR1 and CDR2 are SEHNR and FQNEAQ (reference sequence). The CDR3 nucleotides are TGTGCCAGCAGCCCCGGGTGGAACTATGGCTACACCTTC. The encoded protein is CASSPGWNYGYTF.

This chain joins TRBV3-1 and TRBJ2-7; 7 positions agree with TRBD2. Germline V gene lookup returns CDR1 LGHDT and CDR2 YNNKEL (reference sequence). This CDR3 spans 16 amino acids. Trimming cost V 2 bases and J 7 bases; bases outside gene matches: 14. CDR3 coding DNA: TGTGCCAGCAGCCAATTGGGGCGGGGGACCTACAATGAGCAGTACTTC. It translates to CASSQLGRGTYNEQYF.

This clonotype was found a few times. The V and J genes are TRBV12-3 or TRBV12-4 and TRBJ1-2; D gene uncertain. The germline V and J ends were trimmed by 7 bases and 8 bases, with 23 bases remaining between them. This CDR3 contains 15 residues. For the CDR3, the DNA is TGTGCCAGCACCCCCCTCGGTTTGGGCGCCTCCGGCTACACCTTC. Amino acids: CASTPLGLGASGYTF.

The chain links TRBV20-1 to TRBJ2-3, with 8 positions matching TRBD2. Trimming removed 5 bases from V and 8 bases from J; junction bases left unmatched: 18. Germline lookup yields CDR1 DFQATT and CDR2 SNEGSKA (reference sequence). This CDR3 comprises 16 residues. The CDR3 bases are TGCAGTGCTCGAGTGGGGGTAGCGGGGCCCCAGGGTACGCAGTATTTT. The encoded protein is CSARVGVAGPQGTQYF.

This chain links TRBV29-1 with TRBJ2-3; TRBD2 matches 12 bases. The length of the CDR3 is 16 residues. V lost 0 bases to trimming and J lost 5 bases; unmatched junction nucleotides: 6. Looked up from germline, CDR1 is SQVTM and CDR2 is ANQGSEA. The CDR3 protein is CSVEDRLAGALDTQYF. The CDR3 DNA sequence: TGCAGCGTTGAAGACCGACTAGCGGGGGCCCTAGATACGCAGTATTTT.

Comment on this clonotype: Just one base apart from a much larger clone, this may be a read error. V and J are TRBV7-3 and TRBJ2-1; D may be TRBD1 (5 bases). The tail of the sequence fits TRBJ2-7 better, so the J call may be wrong. Germline assignment: CDR1 SGHTA and CDR2 FQGTGA. This CDR3 spans 15 amino acids. The CDR3 protein is CASSSNVGVYNEQYF. The CDR3 bases are TGTGCCAGCAGCTCCAACGTAGGGGTTTACAATGAGCAGTACTTC.

This chain uses TRBV20-1 with TRBJ2-2; 13 bases align to TRBD2. V lost 0 bases and J lost 0; bases outside the gene matches: 1. Germline V gene lookup returns CDR1 DFQATT and CDR2 SNEGSKA (reference sequence). This CDR3 has 17 amino acids. As DNA, the CDR3 is TGCAGTGCTAGAGAACTAGCGGGAGGGGCGAACACCGGGGAGCTGTTTTTT. Translation: CSARELAGGANTGELFF.

This clonotype was observed a handful of times. V and J are TRBV29-1 and TRBJ2-2; 10 nucleotides agree with TRBD2. Germline CDR1 is SQVTM and CDR2 is ANQGSEA. This CDR3 region has 17 residues. Unmatched junction bases numbered 10, after V lost 5 bases and J lost 1 base. The CDR3 spells CSVRGPGTSENTGELFF. CDR3 in DNA: TGCAGCGTTCGCGGTCCCGGGACTAGCGAGAACACCGGGGAGCTGTTTTTT.

The rearrangement links TRBV6-6 to TRBJ2-5; a possible D gene is TRBD2 (6 bases). The CDR3 sequence is 13 residues long. With 8 bases removed from V and 4 bases from J, the gap between germline ends came to 14 bases. The V gene's germline CDR1 is MNHNY and CDR2 SVGAGI (reference sequence). The CDR3 sequence is CASGRERGETQYF. CDR3 DNA sequence: TGTGCCAGCGGACGGGAGAGGGGAGAGACCCAGTACTTC.

This clonotype was found a few times. The V and J genes are TRBV21-1 and TRBJ2-1; TRBD1, as called in the table, went unchecked against the DNA. TRBV21-1 is a pseudogene locus. This CDR3 spans 15 amino acids. CDR3 sequence reads: CASSKGDREYNEQFF. The CDR3 nucleotides are TGTGCCAGCAGCAAAGGGGACAGGGAGTACAATGAGCAGTTCTTC.

The V and J genes are TRBV12-3 or TRBV12-4 and TRBJ1-2; 8 bases are a match to TRBD1. The CDR3 spans 14 residues. J gave up 2 bases and V 6 bases, and 5 bases lay outside the gene matches. The CDR3, as DNA: TGTGCCAGCAGGGCGGACAGGGAGAACTATGGCTACACCTTC. Its protein product is CASRADRENYGYTF.

The chain is built from TRBV28 and TRBJ2-4; D unresolved. The CDR3 consists of 17 residues. V was cut by 5 bases and J by 5 bases, with 22 bases left in between. Germline V gene sequence: CDR1 MDHEN, CDR2 SYDVKM. CDR3 nucleotides: TGTGCCAGCAGTACTTCCGTCGCTAAAAGATTAGAAAACATTCAGTACTTC. Translated: CASSTSVAKRLENIQYF.

This chain joins TRBV6-5 and TRBJ1-2; D unresolved. V shed 9 bases and J shed 8 bases, with 16 bases lying between them. Germline loops: CDR1 MNHEY, CDR2 SVGAGI. There are 12 residues in the CDR3. The CDR3 DNA sequence: TGTGCCAGTTATCAGTGGGGTCGCGGCTACACCTTC. Its protein product is CASYQWGRGYTF.

The chain is built from TRBV11-1 and TRBJ2-7, with D maybe TRBD2 (6 bases). CDR1 SGHAT and CDR2 FQDESV come from the germline V gene (reference sequence). The CDR3 runs 15 residues. The V and J ends lost 1 base and 5 bases respectively, with 15 bases between them. The CDR3 DNA reads TGTGCCAGCAGCTTAGTAGGACTAATCGAAAACGAGCAGTACTTC. Its translation: CASSLVGLIENEQYF.

To note about this clonotype: The germline gene is not matched at one end of the junction; a read error may be the cause. The V gene is TRBV10-2, the J gene TRBJ2-7; no clear D gene. Looked up from germline, CDR1 is WSHSY and CDR2 is SAAADI. The CDR3 runs to 14 residues. This chain's CDR3 is CASSDSTNSDEQYF. The CDR3 DNA follows: TGCGCCAGCAGTGACAGCACAAACTCCGACGAGCAGTACTTC.

V is TRBV14 and J is TRBJ2-1, with a weak D call TRBD1 (5 bases). Germline lookup yields CDR1 SGHDN and CDR2 FVKESK. V was clipped by 4 bases and J by 2 bases, with 15 bases between them. The CDR3 extends over 16 amino acids. The CDR3 spells CASSLDRKRPYNEQFF. The CDR3 DNA follows: TGTGCCAGCAGCCTAGACAGAAAACGACCCTACAATGAGCAGTTCTTC.

The rearrangement joins TRBV20-1 to TRBJ2-7; 9 nucleotides agree with TRBD1. J lost 5 bases, V lost 6 bases, and 8 bases had no gene match. The CDR3 is 13 amino acids. Germline V gene lookup returns CDR1 DFQATT and CDR2 SNEGSKA (reference sequence). The CDR3 region has the DNA TGCAGTGCCCAACGACAGGGGGGCAACGAGCAGTACTTC. Protein sequence: CSAQRQGGNEQYF.

This clonotype has a count of ten or more. A much larger clone lies a single base off, so this may be a read error. This sequence joins TRBV7-2 and TRBJ2-7; D not certain. Per the germline V gene, CDR1 is SGHTA and CDR2 is FQGNSA. The V gene lost 0 bases and the J gene lost 6 bases, with 12 bases spanning the gap. The CDR3 consists of 14 residues. The CDR3 loop reads CASSLAPSSGEQYF. The CDR3 nucleotides are TGTGCCAGCAGCTTAGCCCCTAGTTCGGGCGAGCAGTACTTC.

The chain is built from TRBV7-9 and TRBJ1-2; possible D gene TRBD1, 5 bases. V lost 5 bases and J 7 bases, leaving 17 bases between the germline ends. Germline CDR1 is SEHNR and CDR2 is FQNEAQ (reference sequence). This CDR3 is 14 amino acids long. Here the CDR3 reads CASSPGMQRGGYTF. CDR3 nucleotides: TGTGCCAGCAGCCCGGGAATGCAAAGGGGTGGCTACACCTTC.

This clonotype occurred a few times. The chain couples TRBV6-2 or TRBV6-3 to TRBJ2-7, with D unclear. Germline CDR1 is MNHEY and CDR2 is SVGEGT. The CDR3 runs to 17 residues. Trimming removed 2 bases at V and 7 bases at J, with 24 bases between. Here the CDR3 DNA reads TGTGCCAGCAGTTACCCGGCAGTAGGGTTTAATGTCAATGAGCAGTACTTC. Translation gives CASSYPAVGFNVNEQYF.

The genes are TRBV4-2 and TRBJ2-3; 15 bases are a match to TRBD2. The germline CDR1 and CDR2 sequences are LGHNA and YNFKEQ. The CDR3 has 20 amino acids. The junction had 12 bases not matched to a gene; V was cut back by 2 bases and J by 3 bases. CDR3 region: CASSQIRLGLAGGKTDTQYF. For the CDR3, the DNA is TGTGCCAGCAGCCAAATCCGCCTCGGACTAGCGGGAGGGAAAACAGATACGCAGTATTTT.

The rearrangement uses TRBV20-1 and TRBJ2-5; TRBD2 is a possible D gene (6 bases). The ends were cut back, 6 bases at V and 5 bases at J, with 13 bases in the middle. CDR1 and CDR2 (germline): DFQATT, SNEGSKA (reference sequence). This CDR3 contains 12 residues. As DNA, the CDR3 is TGCAGTGCCACCGGAGCGGGCGAGACCCAGTACTTC. Translation: CSATGAGETQYF.